This T cell receptor (beta chain) was captured by sequencing in a study of T cell responses to AZD1222 COVID-19 vaccine. Study conclusions and caveats: The study sampled repertoires only after the peak T cell response. In the spike-specific TCR repertoire, nearly half reportedly target unmutated variant regions.

The V end was cut by 3 bases, the J end by 0 bases, with 6 bases between. In germline, CDR1 is SNHLY, CDR2 FYNNEI. The CDR3 has 14 amino acids. Clones were read by immunoSEQ multiplex PCR, and TCRdb kept only the in-frame ones, dropping some. The sample records around 120,000 clones, about 89% being singletons. As concerns this clone: Its antigen is undetermined.

The analysis combined second doses at about 4 or about 12 weeks. The sample consisted of peripheral blood, taken 28 days after the second AZD1222 dose. The sequence was obtained from an adult who received the AZD1222 COVID-19 vaccine. The chain carries TRBV2 and TRBJ2-4; the D gene is possibly TRBD2 (5 bases). The CDR3 sequence is CASSEGRAKNIQYF. CDR3 DNA sequence: TGTGCCAGCAGTGAGGGGAGAGCCAAAAACATTCAGTACTTC. The variable domain in full, completed from reference TRBV2 and TRBJ2-4, reads EPEVTQTPSHQVTQMGQEVILRCVPISNHLYFYWYRQILGQKVEFLVSFYNNEISEKSEIFDDQFSVERPDGSNFTLKIRSTKLEDSAMYFCASSEGRAKNIQYFGAGTRLSVL.